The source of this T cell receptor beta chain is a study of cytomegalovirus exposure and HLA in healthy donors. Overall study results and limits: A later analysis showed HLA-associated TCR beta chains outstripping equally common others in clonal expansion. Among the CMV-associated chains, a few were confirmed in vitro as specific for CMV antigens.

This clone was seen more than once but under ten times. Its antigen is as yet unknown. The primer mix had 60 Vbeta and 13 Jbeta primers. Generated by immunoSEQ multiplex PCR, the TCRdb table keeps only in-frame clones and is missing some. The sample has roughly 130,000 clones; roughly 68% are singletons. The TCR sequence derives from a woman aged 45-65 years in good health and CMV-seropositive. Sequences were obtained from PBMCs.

CDR3 nucleotides: TGTGCCAGCAGCTTAGCTGCTACCTATGGCTACACCTTC. Translating it yields CASSLAATYGYTF. This chain joins TRBV7-2 and TRBJ1-2; D gene ambiguous. The CDR3 length is 13 residues. Trimming removed 0 bases at V and 4 bases at J, with 6 bases between. CDR1 is SGHTA and CDR2 is FQGNSA in the germline V gene.